This T cell receptor (beta chain) was recorded in a study of blood T cell repertoires in COVID-19. About the study: COVID-19 samples from acute and convalescent phases originated in the United States, Italy and Spain.

The cohort comprised adults aged 18 to 89 years residing in 24 US areas. Clinical history as reported by participants underpinned cohort assignment. Germline V gives CDR1 MNHEY, CDR2 SVGEGT. The CDR3 is 15 amino acids. Trimming left V 0 bases short and J 8 bases short, with 14 bases between. Sequenced by immunoSEQ multiplex PCR; TCRdb stores in-frame clones only, minus some. Among about 46,000 clones listed, 86% were seen once. Source material: PBMCs or T cells enriched from blood (not recorded which). This chain connects TRBV6-2 or TRBV6-3 to TRBJ2-1; D is possibly TRBD2 (7 bases). The clonotype was recovered from a woman aged 45 to 65 who had recovered from COVID-19. The CDR3 coding sequence is TGTGCCAGCAGTTACTCTGTGGGGGGGCCTGATGAGCAGTTCTTC. It codes for CASSYSVGGPDEQFF.